This T cell receptor (beta chain) was identified in a study of shared clonotypes between healthy human individuals. Overall study findings and caveats: How much donors shared clonotypes was expected to be affected by sequencing depth. The study found about 5.1% of naive CD4 clonotypes shared across a few donors. Naive subsets usually exceeded memory subsets in estimated richness.

Points on this clone: Its specificity is not known.

The data were produced by immunoSEQ multiplex PCR, yet TCRdb's version contains in-frame clones alone and is incomplete. The top ten clones hold more than 0.35% of a sample with roughly 2,500,000 clones, over 85% of them seen once. The germline V and J ends were trimmed by 4 bases and 5 bases, with 15 bases remaining between them. Germline V gene lookup returns CDR1 SGHRS and CDR2 YFSETQ. CDR3 length equals 14 residues. Sequenced input: naive CD4+ T cells from PBMCs. The subset is: CD45RA+ positively selected. The receptor was isolated from a young man in good health. Some clones in this sample may be carry-over from other donors' samples. The chain employs TRBV5-1 and TRBJ2-5, with D perhaps TRBD1 (6 bases). The DNA of the CDR3 is TGCGCCAGCAGCGCTACAGGGTCCGGTGAGACCCAGTACTTC. Residues: CASSATGSGETQYF.